These 14 T cell receptor beta chains were all obtained from the same sample, sequenced in a study of tumor-infiltrating lymphocytes in primary liver carcinoma. Starting material for RNA and DNA co-extraction consisted of roughly 18-34 mg of unsorted bulk tissue. TCR beta cDNA came from about 0.45 ug total RNA, primed with a constant-region primer. Library construction for TCR beta comprised three nested multiplex PCR rounds performed with slightly modified ARM-PCR. Amplification in the first two PCR rounds was performed using TRBV1-TRBV30 forward primers and a C-beta reverse primer for around 11 cycles each. TCRdb re-derived calls from the multiplex PCR reads in MiXCR, one entry per CDR3 protein. The data contain roughly 24,000 distinct CDR3 sequences, roughly three quarters of them seen just once; the ten biggest clones take up less than 35%. The sequenced sample was liver tumor tissue from sampling region 5. Indicated subset: tumor region T5, tumor centre. The source of these receptors is a woman aged 25 to 39 with primary liver carcinoma and hepatitis B virus infection.

Regarding this clonotype: One end of the junction fails to match germline, which may point to a read error. The chain combines TRBV29-1 with TRBJ2-1; D perhaps matches TRBD1 (6 bases). From germline, CDR1 is SQVTM and CDR2 ANQGSEA. The CDR3 consists of 12 residues. CDR3 nucleotide sequence: TGCATCGCCCTAAGGGACAACAATGAGCAGTTCTTT. Translation gives CIALRDNNEQFF.

The rearrangement joins TRBV11-2 to TRBJ1-2; D remains unclear. Germline V CDR1 and CDR2: SGHAT, FQNNGV. This CDR3 is built from 12 residues. Trimming stripped 5 bases from V and 4 bases from J, with 8 bases between. The CDR3 spells CASSPAFYGYTF. The CDR3 bases are TGTGCCAGCAGCCCGGCCTTCTATGGCTACACCTTC.

Notes on this clonotype: Compared with germline, one end of the junction differs, possibly owing to a read error. This rearrangement joins TRBV7-8 to TRBJ2-5; no firm D call. This CDR3 comprises 15 residues. Germline CDR1 SGHVS, CDR2 FQNEAQ. The CDR3 DNA sequence: TGTGCCAGGAGCTTAGAAGAGGCAGATAGGGAGACCCAGTACTTC. Its translation: CARSLEEADRETQYF.

This clonotype was seen a single time. Compared with germline, one end of the junction differs, possibly owing to a read error. The chain employs TRBV11-2 and TRBJ2-1, with a tentative D call TRBD2 (5 bases). CDR1 and CDR2 from the germline V gene are SGHAT and FQNNGV. The CDR3 spans 15 residues. CDR3 in DNA: TGTACCAGCAGCTTAGAGGGAAGTATCTACAATGAGCTGTTCTTC. Its translation is CTSSLEGSIYNELFF.

Of note for this clonotype: Here the CDR3 omits its conserved ending phenylalanine or tryptophan, so a read error is the likely source. The rearrangement uses TRBV4-2 and TRBJ2-4; D is uncertain. Germline V lookup: CDR1 LGHNA, CDR2 YNFKEQ. The CDR3 extends over 16 amino acids. The DNA of the CDR3 is TGTGCCTGCAGCCAAGGGAAGGTTCTCCCCAAAAATATTCAGTACCTC. It specifies CACSQGKVLPKNIQYL.

In this sample, this clonotype turned up many times. One junction end disagrees with the germline gene, perhaps due to a read error. V usage is TRBV5-4 and J usage is TRBJ2-1, with D possibly matching TRBD1 (6 bases). This CDR3 spans 15 amino acids. CDR1 SGHNT and CDR2 YYREEE come from the germline V gene (reference sequence). The CDR3 loop reads CASSFTGLGNNEQSF. In nucleotides, the CDR3 is TGTGCCAGCAGCTTCACAGGGTTGGGGAACAATGAGCAGTCCTTC. The full variable domain, completed using reference TRBV5-4 and TRBJ2-1, is ETGVTQSPTHLIKTRGQQVTLRCSSQSGHNTVSWYQQALGQGPQFIFQYYREEENGRGNFPPRFSGLQFPNYSSELNVNALELDDSALYLCASSFTGLGNNEQSFGPGTRLTVL.

The chain carries TRBV6-1 and TRBJ1-1; D unclear. Germline values: CDR1 MNHNS, CDR2 SASEGT. This CDR3 comprises 15 residues. This chain's CDR3 is CASDYWRGMNTEAFF. In DNA, the CDR3 is TGTGCTAGCGATTATTGGAGAGGGATGAACACTGAAGCTTTCTTT.

The CDR3 spells CTNNAVGELFF. In nucleotides, the CDR3 is TGTACCAACAATGCCGTCGGGGAGCTGTTTTTT. This sequence joins TRBV6-1 and TRBJ2-2, with D unclear. This CDR3 is 11 amino acids long. Germline V gene data show CDR1 as MNHNS and CDR2 as SASEGT.

As for this clonotype: Sequence at one end of the junction differs from germline and may be a read error. The chain recombines TRBV2 with TRBJ2-1; D not certain. This CDR3 has 14 residues. The V gene's germline CDR1 is SNHLY and CDR2 FYNNEI. The CDR3 region has the DNA TGTGTCAGCAAACAAGACTCAAATTACAATGAGCAGCTCTTC. Amino acid sequence: CVSKQDSNYNEQLF. The full variable domain, completed using reference TRBV2 and TRBJ2-1, is EPEVTQTPSHQVTQMGQEVILRCVPISNHLYFYWYRQILGQKVEFLVSFYNNEISEKSEIFDDQFSVERPDGSNFTLKIRSTKLEDSAMYFCVSKQDSNYNEQLFGPGTRLTVL.

In this sample, this clonotype turned up a few times. Because it lacks the conserved phenylalanine or tryptophan at the end, this CDR3 is likely a read error. CDR3 in DNA: TGTGCCAGTAGTGAACGGTTCCTGGCCCTTAGATCTAACTATGGCTACACCCTC. It translates to CASSERFLALRSNYGYTL. The chain is built from TRBV6-1 and TRBJ1-2; D remains ambiguous. The length of the CDR3 is 18 residues. Per the germline V gene, CDR1 is MNHNS and CDR2 is SASEGT.

Concerning this clonotype itself: The CDR3 does not end in the conserved phenylalanine or tryptophan, so this is likely a read error. The chain couples TRBV11-2 to TRBJ2-3; 7 bases match TRBD1. V gave up 7 bases and J gave up 5 bases; unmatched junction bases: 15. The CDR3 has 16 amino acids. Germline V CDR1 and CDR2: SGHAT, FQNNGV. The CDR3 sequence: CASNRARQGRGDTQYS. CDR3 sequence (DNA): TGTGCCAGCAACCGGGCGCGACAGGGAAGGGGAGATACGCAGTATTCT.

A remark on this clonotype: At one boundary the junction diverges from the germline segment, which might be a read error. This chain uses TRBV12-3 or TRBV12-4 with TRBJ2-5, with a tentative D call TRBD2 (6 bases). This CDR3 has 15 residues. CDR3 in DNA: TGCGCCAGCAGTACCCACACCGGGAGCGAAGAGACCCAGTACTTC. It translates to CASSTHTGSEETQYF.

As to this clonotype: An end of the junction does not agree with germline; a read error may underlie this. The V gene is TRBV11-2, the J gene TRBJ2-1; possibly TRBD2 for D (6 bases). Germline loops: CDR1 SGHAT, CDR2 FQNNGV. This CDR3 has 15 residues. The CDR3 DNA reads TGTGCCAGCAGCTTGGAGGGAAATACCTACAATGAGCAGTTTTTC. It is translated as CASSLEGNTYNEQFF.

With regard to this clonotype: With a much larger clone just one base away, this may be a read error. The chain combines TRBV19 with TRBJ2-7; TRBD2 matches at 8 bases. The germline V gene encodes CDR1 LNHDA and CDR2 SQIVND (reference sequence). The CDR3 is made up of 12 amino acids. V gave up 9 bases and J gave up 6 bases; unmatched junction bases: 7. CDR3 nucleotide sequence: TGTGCCAGCCTCGGGGGACTAGGCGAGCAGTACTTC. This gives the protein CASLGGLGEQYF.